This is a list of T cell receptor beta chains from one sample in a study of Ad26.COV2.S vaccination and SARS-CoV-2 variants. Repertoires were generated with immunoSEQ multiplex PCR, while TCRdb's copy carries only in-frame clones and drops some. The sample includes over 100,000 clones, about three quarters of them seen just once. This specimen consisted of peripheral blood, obtained after recovery from COVID-19. Receptors originate from a human donor who had recovered from COVID-19. Both conserved end residues are part of each CDR3. A D gene is named only where the DNA matches it firmly. Size values are once, few and many counts, or a class for expanded clones, and some rows have none.

d_call,clone_size,j_call,v_call,cdr3_aa,cdr3_nt
-,-,TRBJ1-5,TRBV3-1/TRBV3-2,CASSQGQALNQPQHF,TGTGCCAGCAGCCAAGGGCAGGCCCTAAATCAGCCCCAGCATTTT
-,-,TRBJ2-5,TRBV6-2/TRBV6-3,CASSQGGSTETQYF,TGTGCCAGCAGCCAAGGGGGGTCGACGGAGACCCAGTACTTC
TRBD1,once,TRBJ2-7,TRBV11-2,CASSLETGSSYEQYF,TGTGCCAGCAGCTTAGAGACAGGGAGCTCCTACGAGCAGTACTTC
TRBD1,-,TRBJ2-5,TRBV24-1,CATSDRRGNYGGQETQYF,TGTGCCACCAGTGATCGCAGGGGGAATTATGGAGGCCAAGAGACCCAGTACTTC
-,-,TRBJ2-1,TRBV3-1/TRBV3-2,CASSHLGYNEQFF,TGTGCCAGCAGCCATCTCGGTTACAATGAGCAGTTCTTC
-,few,TRBJ1-5,TRBV2,CASSGNNQPQHF,TGTGCCAGCAGTGGGAACAATCAGCCCCAGCATTTT
-,once,TRBJ2-3,TRBV29-1,CSVERWSTDTQYF,TGCAGCGTTGAAAGGTGGAGCACAGATACGCAGTATTTT
-,-,TRBJ2-1,TRBV14,CASSQDVMSYNEQFF,TGTGCCAGCAGCCAAGATGTCATGTCCTACAATGAGCAGTTCTTC
TRBD1,-,TRBJ1-6,TRBV19,CASSFGQGNSPLHF,TGTGCCAGTAGTTTCGGACAGGGGAATTCACCCCTCCACTTT
TRBD1,-,TRBJ2-7,TRBV7-9,CASSSGQGVSWEQYF,TGTGCCAGCAGCTCGGGACAGGGGGTTTCTTGGGAGCAGTACTTC
-,once,TRBJ1-2,TRBV5-1,CASSGVGQNNYGYTF,TGCGCCAGCAGCGGGGTGGGACAAAATAACTATGGCTACACCTTC
TRBD2,-,TRBJ2-7,TRBV5-5,CASSRGLAGGNPYEQYF,TGTGCCAGCAGCCGGGGACTAGCGGGGGGTAACCCCTACGAGCAGTACTTC
TRBD2,-,TRBJ2-3,TRBV4-2,CASSQDQGTSGTDTQYF,TGTGCCAGCAGCCAAGATCAAGGGACTAGCGGGACAGATACGCAGTATTTT
TRBD2,-,TRBJ2-5,TRBV5-4,CASSLGGGGHTWETQYF,TGTGCCAGCAGCTTGGGTGGCGGGGGGCACACTTGGGAGACCCAGTACTTC
TRBD1,-,TRBJ1-3,TRBV19,CASSPPGGTGNTIYF,TGTGCCAGTAGTCCTCCAGGGGGTACTGGAAACACCATATATTTT
-,-,TRBJ1-2,TRBV3-1/TRBV3-2,CASSQGRWTGYTF,TGTGCCAGCAGCCAAGGGCGGTGGACTGGCTACACCTTC
TRBD1,-,TRBJ1-4,TRBV11-3,CASSLDRGRGETNEKLFF,TGTGCCAGCAGCTTAGATCGGGGCAGGGGGGAAACTAATGAAAAACTGTTTTTT
-,-,TRBJ2-1,TRBV6-1,CASSEGGIEQFF,TGTGCCAGCAGTGAAGGGGGTATTGAGCAGTTCTTC
-,-,TRBJ1-5,TRBV2,CASKQESNQPQHF,TGTGCCAGCAAACAGGAGAGCAATCAGCCCCAGCATTTT
-,-,TRBJ2-3,TRBV2,CASRRLDTQYF,TGTGCCAGCAGGAGGTTAGATACGCAGTATTTT
TRBD2,-,TRBJ2-2,TRBV4-1,CASSPLAGIGHGELFF,TGCGCCAGCAGCCCATTAGCGGGGATCGGTCACGGGGAGCTGTTTTTT
-,-,TRBJ1-1,TRBV5-6,CASSLERRGGTEAFF,TGTGCCAGCAGCTTGGAGCGGCGGGGAGGGACTGAAGCTTTCTTT
TRBD1,-,TRBJ1-1,TRBV4-3,CASSQRQGGNTEAFF,TGCGCCAGCAGCCAGAGACAGGGCGGTAACACTGAAGCTTTCTTT
-,-,TRBJ2-1,TRBV19,CASSIGGVNEQFF,TGTGCCAGTAGTATAGGAGGCGTGAATGAGCAGTTCTTC
TRBD1,-,TRBJ2-2,TRBV28,CASSTGGNTGELFF,TGTGCCAGCAGTACAGGGGGGAACACCGGGGAGCTGTTTTTT
-,-,TRBJ2-2,TRBV5-1,CASSLLGGRTGELFF,TGCGCCAGCAGCTTGTTGGGGGGCAGGACCGGGGAGCTGTTTTTT
TRBD1,-,TRBJ2-3,TRBV29-1,CSVRQGVRTDTQYF,TGCAGCGTAAGACAGGGCGTGAGGACAGATACGCAGTATTTT
-,-,TRBJ1-2,TRBV28,CASSLGGSGYGYTF,TGTGCCAGCAGTTTGGGTGGATCAGGCTATGGCTACACCTTC
TRBD1,-,TRBJ2-7,TRBV28,CASSSPRQGPYEQYF,TGTGCCAGCAGCAGTCCTAGACAGGGCCCGTACGAGCAGTACTTC
TRBD2,-,TRBJ2-3,TRBV13,CASSLGLAGGPDTQYF,TGTGCCAGCAGCTTAGGACTAGCGGGGGGGCCAGATACGCAGTATTTT
-,few,TRBJ2-3,TRBV5-1,CASSLAGSGTDTQYF,TGCGCCAGCAGCTTGGCAGGGTCGGGCACAGATACGCAGTATTTT